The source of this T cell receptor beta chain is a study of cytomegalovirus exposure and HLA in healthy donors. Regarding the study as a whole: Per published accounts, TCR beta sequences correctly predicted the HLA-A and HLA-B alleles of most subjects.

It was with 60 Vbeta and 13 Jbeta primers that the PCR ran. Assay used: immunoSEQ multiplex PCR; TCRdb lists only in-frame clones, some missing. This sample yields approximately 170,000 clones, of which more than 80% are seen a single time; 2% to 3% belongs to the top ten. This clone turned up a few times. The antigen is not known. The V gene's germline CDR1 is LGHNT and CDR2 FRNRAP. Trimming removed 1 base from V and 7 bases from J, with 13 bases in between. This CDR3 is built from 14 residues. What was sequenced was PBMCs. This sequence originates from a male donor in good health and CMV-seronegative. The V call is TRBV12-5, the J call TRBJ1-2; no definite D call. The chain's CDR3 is CASGLAKRGTGYTF. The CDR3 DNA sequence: TGTGCTAGTGGTTTGGCCAAGAGAGGCACTGGCTACACCTTC.